The 11 T cell receptor beta chains below all came from one sample that was sequenced in a study of Ad26.COV2.S vaccination and SARS-CoV-2 variants. Libraries were prepared by immunoSEQ multiplex PCR; TCRdb keeps only in-frame clonotypes and omits some of them. The data hold under 550,000 clones, with 90% observed a single time. Stated treatment: some 19 received Ad26.COV2.S at low or high dose, single or two shots; about 5 received placebo; per-sample allocation not given. Each sample was drawn 63 days after the first injection (of vaccine or placebo). The sample consisted of peripheral blood, taken in a trial of Ad26.COV2.S vaccine versus placebo. These receptors all stem from a person aged 18-60 years who received the Ad26.COV2.S COVID-19 vaccine or a placebo.

The chain employs TRBV6-4 and TRBJ2-4; TRBD2 agrees at 16 bases. The CDR3 covers 17 residues. V lost 4 bases to trimming and J lost 6 bases; unmatched junction nucleotides: 6. Looked up from germline, CDR1 is MRHNA and CDR2 is SNTAGT. CDR3 in DNA: TGTGCCAGCAGTGGCGGGACTAGCGGGAGGGGTAGAAACATTCAGTACTTC. Its protein product is CASSGGTSGRGRNIQYF.

About this clone: The same CDR3 can be traced to other DNA sequences in this sample. The chain combines TRBV30 with TRBJ1-1; D gene uncertain. The CDR3 length is 13 residues. Trimming pared 0 bases from V and 0 bases from J, leaving 5 bases between. Germline CDR1 GTSNPN, CDR2 SVGIG (reference sequence). Here the CDR3 reads CAWSVRLNTEAFF. The CDR3 DNA follows: TGTGCCTGGAGTGTACGACTGAACACTGAAGCTTTCTTT.

In this sample, this clone turned up once. The V call is TRBV27, the J call TRBJ2-7; D not certain. Trimming stripped 2 bases from V and 2 bases from J, with 10 bases between. CDR1 is MNHEY and CDR2 is SMNVEV in the germline V gene (reference sequence). This CDR3 is 14 amino acids long. The CDR3 nucleotides read TGTGCCAGCAGTTTAACCGGGTCTGCCTACGAGCAGTACTTC. It specifies CASSLTGSAYEQYF.

This clone was picked up one time. V and J are TRBV29-1 and TRBJ2-1; D ambiguous. Germline V gene sequence: CDR1 SQVTM, CDR2 ANQGSEA. V was cut by 4 bases and J by 5 bases, with 12 bases left in between. There are 13 residues in the CDR3. The CDR3 nucleotides are TGCAGCGTTGTATCTTCGAATAACAATGAGCAGTTCTTC. As protein: CSVVSSNNNEQFF.

V gene TRBV30 combines with J gene TRBJ2-4; 8 nucleotides line up with TRBD2. The CDR3 consists of 13 residues. Germline CDR1 GTSNPN, CDR2 SVGIG (reference sequence). V lost 4 bases, J lost 8 bases, and 7 bases stayed unmatched. The CDR3 nucleotides are TGTGCCTGGAACGAAGCGGGAGCTGACATTCAGTACTTC. Translating gives CAWNEAGADIQYF. Combining the CDR3 with reference TRBV30 and TRBJ2-4 gives the whole variable domain SQTIHQWPATLVQPVGSPLSLECTVEGTSNPNLYWYRQAAGRGLQLLFYSVGIGQISSEVPQNLSASRPQDRQFILSSKKLLLSDSGFYLCAWNEAGADIQYFGAGTRLSVL.

CDR3 sequence reads: CASSQDITSGTGGAEGYTF. The DNA of the CDR3 is TGCGCCAGCAGCCAAGATATTACCTCCGGGACAGGGGGCGCGGAAGGCTACACCTTC. The chain carries TRBV4-1 and TRBJ1-2; 12 bases line up with TRBD1. Trimming took 0 bases from V and 8 from J; bases not matched to a gene: 16. The CDR3 totals 19 residues. Germline values: CDR1 MGHRA, CDR2 YSYEKL.

The chain joins TRBV6-5 to TRBJ1-2; the D gene is possibly TRBD1 (6 bases). Deletions cut 4 bases from V and 4 bases from J, with 13 bases between. The CDR3 consists of 14 residues. Germline CDR1 is MNHEY and CDR2 is SVGAGI. CDR3 DNA sequence: TGTGCCAGCAGTTTTCTACAGGGCGCCTATGGCTACACCTTC. The encoded protein is CASSFLQGAYGYTF.

The chain recombines TRBV10-3 with TRBJ2-1; 7 bases are a match to TRBD1. This CDR3 spans 15 amino acids. Per germline, CDR1 ENHRY and CDR2 SYGVKD. The ends lost 10 bases at V and 4 bases at J; junction bases unmatched: 13. CDR3 coding DNA: TGTGCCACCCCTCGCCGATCGGGACAGTACAATGAGCAGTTCTTC. This translates into CATPRRSGQYNEQFF.

The rearrangement links TRBV2 to TRBJ2-5; 7 bases are shared with TRBD1. Germline lookup yields CDR1 SNHLY and CDR2 FYNNEI. CDR3 length: 16 residues. The V gene end was trimmed by 4 bases and the J gene end by 5 bases; junction bases not matched to a gene: 13. CDR3 sequence: CASSVARRGRHETQYF. DNA for the CDR3: TGTGCCAGCAGTGTGGCCCGTAGGGGGCGGCACGAGACCCAGTACTTC.

The V call is TRBV6-2 or TRBV6-3, the J call TRBJ2-1; D uncertain. Germline V gene sequence: CDR1 MNHEY, CDR2 SVGEGT. The CDR3 sequence is 15 residues long. Trimming removed 2 bases at V and 0 bases at J, with 8 bases between. The CDR3 sequence: CASSYRAYSYNEQFF. The CDR3 DNA sequence: TGTGCCAGCAGTTACAGGGCCTACTCCTACAATGAGCAGTTCTTC.

The rearrangement uses TRBV3-1 (or the pseudogene TRBV3-2) and TRBJ1-4; TRBD1 agrees at 10 bases. CDR3 size: 15 residues. Per the germline V gene, CDR1 is LGHDT and CDR2 is YNNKEL (reference sequence). J was trimmed by 7 bases and V by 4 bases; bases with no gene match: 6. The CDR3 DNA is TGTGCCAGCAGCCTCCGGACAGGGGGGAGTGAAAAACTGTTTTTT. Translation gives CASSLRTGGSEKLFF.